This passage covers 20 T cell receptor beta chains from one sample sequenced in a study of response to subunit inactivated influenza vaccine. Via MiXCR, TCRdb re-called the RT-PCR reads, giving one row per CDR3 protein. The top ten clones hold roughly 7.2% of a sample with some 600,000 distinct CDR3 sequences, 11% to 15% of them seen once. Sequencing was performed on PBMCs from blood, taken around two weeks before vaccination. The source of these receptors is a man aged 50 to 59 who received an inactivated influenza vaccine.

This clonotype has a handful of counts. The J gene is TRBJ1-2, the V gene TRBV4-2, with unresolved D. V was clipped by 1 base and J by 2 bases, with 11 bases between them. The CDR3 runs to 15 residues. Germline V gives CDR1 LGHNA, CDR2 YNFKEQ. This CDR3 is CASSQVGPGNYGYTF. CDR3 sequence (DNA): TGTGCCAGCAGCCAAGTCGGACCGGGGAACTATGGCTACACCTTC.

In this sample, this clonotype turned up many times. V gene TRBV6-1 combines with J gene TRBJ2-1; 11 bases are shared with TRBD2. The CDR3 has 15 residues. Germline-derived CDR1 and CDR2 are MNHNS and SASEGT. The V gene end was trimmed by 7 bases and the J gene end by 3 bases; junction bases not matched to a gene: 5. CDR3: CASTSTSGIYNEQFF. As DNA, the CDR3 is TGTGCCAGCACCTCGACTAGCGGGATCTACAATGAGCAGTTCTTC.

This clonotype was recorded many times. This chain connects TRBV5-1 to TRBJ2-1, with 14 bases matching TRBD2. CDR3 length equals 17 residues. J was trimmed by 7 bases and V by 4 bases; bases with no gene match: 10. Germline CDR1 SGHRS, CDR2 YFSETQ. CDR3 loop: CASSLMTSGRALNEQFF. The CDR3 region has the DNA TGCGCCAGCAGCCTGATGACTAGCGGGAGGGCCTTGAATGAGCAGTTCTTC. Variable domain in full (rest from reference TRBV5-1 and TRBJ2-1): KAGVTQTPRYLIKTRGQQVTLSCSPISGHRSVSWYQQTPGQGLQFLFEYFSETQRNKGNFPGRFSGRQFSNSRSEMNVSTLELGDSALYLCASSLMTSGRALNEQFFGPGTRLTVL.

This clonotype was picked up many times. V is TRBV4-1 and J is TRBJ1-5; TRBD1 might be the D (6 bases). V gave up 0 bases and J gave up 3 bases, with 9 bases separating them. The CDR3 runs to 15 residues. In germline, CDR1 is MGHRA, CDR2 YSYEKL. CDR3 sequence: CASSQERGANQPQHF. CDR3 nucleotide sequence: TGCGCCAGCAGCCAAGAGAGGGGGGCCAATCAGCCCCAGCATTTT.

A few counts support this clonotype. The V gene is TRBV29-1, the J gene TRBJ2-2, with D possibly being TRBD1 (5 bases). The V gene lost 6 bases and the J gene lost 2 bases, with 13 bases spanning the gap. This CDR3 has 14 residues. Germline assignment: CDR1 SQVTM and CDR2 ANQGSEA. In DNA form, the CDR3 reads TGCAGCGTAGGTAGGGGCTTCAACACCGGGGAGCTGTTTTTT. Translated: CSVGRGFNTGELFF.

The chain is built from TRBV20-1 and TRBJ1-1; the D is unclear. The CDR3 spans 14 residues. Germline V CDR1 and CDR2: DFQATT, SNEGSKA (reference sequence). Trimming took off 1 base at V and 6 bases at J, with 15 bases between the two ends. The CDR3 loop is CSARGGGVWPEAFF. CDR3 sequence (DNA): TGCAGTGCTAGAGGGGGAGGAGTTTGGCCTGAAGCTTTCTTT.

The V gene is TRBV29-1, the J gene TRBJ1-2; D is ambiguous. The ends were cut back, 7 bases at V and 1 base at J, with 16 bases in the middle. This CDR3 region has 14 residues. Germline assignment: CDR1 SQVTM and CDR2 ANQGSEA. In nucleotides, the CDR3 is TGCAGCGCTGAGGTTTTGAACAGTAACTATGGCTACACCTTC. Translating it yields CSAEVLNSNYGYTF.

This clonotype has a handful of counts. The rearrangement uses TRBV4-3 and TRBJ2-6; the D call may be TRBD1 or TRBD2 (5 bases each). Trimming left V 1 base short and J 4 bases short, with 11 bases between. CDR1 and CDR2 (germline): LGHNA, YSLEER. This CDR3 region has 16 residues. CDR3 in DNA: TGCGCCAGCAGCCAAGGAGGGGCGAACGGGGCCAACGTCCTGACTTTC. Protein: CASSQGGANGANVLTF.

This clonotype was detected many times. The chain has TRBV28 and TRBJ2-7; possibly TRBD2 for D (5 bases). The CDR3 length is 12 residues. CDR1 MDHEN and CDR2 SYDVKM come from the germline V gene. The V end lost 4 bases, the J end lost 6 bases, and 10 bases lay between the germline ends. This chain's CDR3 is CASSSRAIEQYF. CDR3 sequence (DNA): TGTGCCAGCAGTTCGAGGGCCATCGAGCAGTACTTC.

This clonotype has ten or more counts. The rearrangement links TRBV20-1 to TRBJ1-2; no firm D call. The CDR3 is 10 amino acids. Per germline, CDR1 DFQATT and CDR2 SNEGSKA (reference sequence). Deletions cut 0 bases from V and 6 bases from J, with 2 bases between. Written as DNA, the CDR3 is TGCAGTGCTAGAGATAATGGCTACACCTTC. Translating gives CSARDNGYTF.

The chain is built from TRBV27 and TRBJ2-7; D uncertain. Germline V CDR1 and CDR2: MNHEY, SMNVEV (reference sequence). The CDR3 is 15 amino acids. V was shortened by 2 bases and J by 0 bases, with 11 bases between the two germline ends. As DNA, the CDR3 is TGTGCCAGCAGTTTAGGCCCTGTAAGCTCCTACGAGCAGTACTTC. Translating gives CASSLGPVSSYEQYF.

The V call is TRBV12-3 or TRBV12-4, the J call TRBJ1-1, with D perhaps TRBD1 (6 bases). Trimming removed 6 bases from V and 5 bases from J, with 16 bases in between. This CDR3 has 14 residues. This CDR3 reads CASRISGGMTEAFF. The CDR3 DNA reads as TGTGCCAGCAGGATATCGGGGGGCATGACTGAAGCTTTCTTT.

The CDR3 sequence: CASSPRPAGDNEQYF. CDR3 nucleotides: TGTGCCAGCAGCCCCAGGCCAGCAGGGGACAACGAGCAGTACTTC. The chain uses TRBV11-2 and TRBJ2-7; perhaps TRBD1 as D (6 bases). V gave up 5 bases and J gave up 5 bases, with 19 bases separating them. Germline-derived CDR1 and CDR2 are SGHAT and FQNNGV. The CDR3 is 15 residues long.

The chain uses TRBV5-1 and TRBJ2-3; tentative D call: TRBD1 (5 bases). The CDR3 runs 15 residues. V shed 0 bases and J shed 6 bases, with 14 bases lying between them. The germline V gene encodes CDR1 SGHRS and CDR2 YFSETQ. The CDR3 DNA reads TGCGCCAGCAGCTTGGTGGAAATCAACAGGGATACGCAGTATTTT. As protein: CASSLVEINRDTQYF.

This clonotype appeared many times. The J gene is TRBJ2-3, the V gene TRBV7-8; the match to TRBD1 covers 7 bases. Germline lookup yields CDR1 SGHVS and CDR2 FQNEAQ. The V segment lost 4 bases and the J segment 4 bases; nucleotides outside the gene matches: 5. This CDR3 is 14 amino acids long. CDR3: CASSSLRGPDTQYF. CDR3 nucleotide sequence: TGTGCCAGCAGCTCCCTGAGGGGGCCAGATACGCAGTATTTT.

As concerns this clonotype: One junction end disagrees with the germline gene, perhaps due to a read error. The genes are TRBV20-1 and TRBJ2-1; 11 bases map to TRBD2. CDR3 length equals 17 residues. In germline, CDR1 is DFQATT, CDR2 SNEGSKA (reference sequence). The CDR3 DNA reads TGCTGTGCTAGAGATCGAACGACTAGCGGGGTCCCAAATGAGCAGTTCTTC. Its protein product is CCARDRTTSGVPNEQFF.

The rearrangement uses TRBV6-2 or TRBV6-3 and TRBJ1-2; TRBD1 is a possible D gene (5 bases). Germline CDR1 reads MNHEY; CDR2 reads SVGEGT. Trimming stripped 0 bases from V and 3 bases from J, with 14 bases between. There are 16 residues in the CDR3. The CDR3 sequence: CASSYSGQADYYGYTF. The CDR3 coding sequence is TGTGCCAGCAGTTACTCGGGGCAAGCTGACTACTATGGCTACACCTTC.

This clonotype was observed a few times. V and J are TRBV12-5 and TRBJ2-1; 8 bases match TRBD2. CDR1 and CDR2 from the germline V gene are LGHNT and FRNRAP. With V trimmed by 8 bases and J by 4 bases, 7 bases remained unmatched. This CDR3 contains 14 residues. For the CDR3, the DNA is TGTGCTAGTAATACCGGGGGGGTATACAATGAGCAGTTCTTC. It translates to CASNTGGVYNEQFF.

This clonotype was counted between two and nine times. The chain joins TRBV25-1 to TRBJ2-1; tentative D call: TRBD1 (6 bases). The CDR3 consists of 14 residues. V was pared by 2 bases and J by 6 bases, with 11 bases between. Per germline, CDR1 MGHDK and CDR2 SYGVNS. Here the CDR3 reads CASSETTGANEQFF. The CDR3 DNA follows: TGTGCCAGCAGTGAAACGACAGGTGCCAATGAGCAGTTCTTC. Complete variable domain (other parts from reference TRBV25-1 and TRBJ2-1): EADIYQTPRYLVIGTGKKITLECSQTMGHDKMYWYQQDPGMELHLIHYSYGVNSTEKGDLSSESTVSRIRTEHFPLTLESARPSHTSQYLCASSETTGANEQFFGPGTRLTVL.

There are many counts of this clonotype. The V and J genes are TRBV5-1 and TRBJ2-1; a possible D gene is TRBD1 (8 bases). The CDR3 extends over 17 amino acids. V lost 4 bases to trimming and J lost 6 bases, with 23 bases between them. CDR1 is SGHRS, CDR2 YFSETQ, per germline. The CDR3 protein is CASSPGGSGQGLNEQFF. CDR3 sequence (DNA): TGCGCCAGCAGCCCGGGGGGTAGTGGACAGGGACTCAATGAGCAGTTCTTC.